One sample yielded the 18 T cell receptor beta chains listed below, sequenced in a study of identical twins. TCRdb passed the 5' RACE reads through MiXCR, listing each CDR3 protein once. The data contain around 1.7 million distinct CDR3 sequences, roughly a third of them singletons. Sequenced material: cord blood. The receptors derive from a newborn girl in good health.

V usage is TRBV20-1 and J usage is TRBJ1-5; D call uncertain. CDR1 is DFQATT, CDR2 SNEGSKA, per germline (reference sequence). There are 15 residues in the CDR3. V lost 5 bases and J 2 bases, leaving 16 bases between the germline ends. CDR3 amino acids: CSARLDGVGNQPQHF. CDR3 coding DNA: TGCAGTGCTCGACTTGACGGTGTTGGCAATCAGCCCCAGCATTTT.

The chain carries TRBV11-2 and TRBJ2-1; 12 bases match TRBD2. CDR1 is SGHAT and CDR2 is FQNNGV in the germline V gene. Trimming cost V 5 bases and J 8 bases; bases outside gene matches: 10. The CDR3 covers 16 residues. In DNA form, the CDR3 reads TGTGCCAGCAGCCCTACGCCGACTAGCGGGAGACATGAGCAGTTCTTC. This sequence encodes CASSPTPTSGRHEQFF. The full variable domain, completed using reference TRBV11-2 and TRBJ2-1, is EAGVAQSPRYKIIEKRQSVAFWCNPISGHATLYWYQQILGQGPKLLIQFQNNGVVDDSQLPKDRFSAERLKGVDSTLKIQPAKLEDSAVYLCASSPTPTSGRHEQFFGPGTRLTVL.

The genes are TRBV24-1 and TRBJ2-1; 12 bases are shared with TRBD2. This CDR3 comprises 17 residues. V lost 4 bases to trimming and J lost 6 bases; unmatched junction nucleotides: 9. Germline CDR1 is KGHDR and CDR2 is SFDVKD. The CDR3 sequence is CATSETSGRLTCNEQFF. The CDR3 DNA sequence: TGTGCCACCAGTGAGACTAGCGGGAGACTTACCTGCAATGAGCAGTTCTTC.

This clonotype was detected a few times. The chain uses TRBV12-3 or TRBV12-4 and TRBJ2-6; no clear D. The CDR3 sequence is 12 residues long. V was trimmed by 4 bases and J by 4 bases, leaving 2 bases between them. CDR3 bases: TGTGCCAGCAGTTGGGGGGCCAACGTCCTGACTTTC. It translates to CASSWGANVLTF.

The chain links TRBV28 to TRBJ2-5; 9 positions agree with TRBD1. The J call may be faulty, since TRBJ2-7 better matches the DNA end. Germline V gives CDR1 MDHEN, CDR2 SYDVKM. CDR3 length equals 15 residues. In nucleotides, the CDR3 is TGTGCCAGCAGCACATCCGAGACAGGGGGCTACGAGCAGTACTTC. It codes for CASSTSETGGYEQYF.

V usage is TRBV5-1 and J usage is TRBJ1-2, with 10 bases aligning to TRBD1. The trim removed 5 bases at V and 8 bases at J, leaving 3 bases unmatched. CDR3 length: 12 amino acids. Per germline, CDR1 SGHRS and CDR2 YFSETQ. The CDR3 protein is CASRTGGCGYTF. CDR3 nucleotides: TGCGCCAGCAGGACAGGGGGCTGCGGCTACACCTTC.

CDR3 sequence reads: CASSFYYRFYGYTF. As DNA, the CDR3 is TGTGCCAGCAGTTTTTATTACAGGTTCTATGGCTACACCTTC. The chain has TRBV28 and TRBJ1-2; D is perhaps TRBD1 (5 bases). Trimming cost V 3 bases and J 4 bases, with 12 bases left between them. The CDR3 is 14 residues long. CDR1 and CDR2 from the germline V gene are MDHEN and SYDVKM.

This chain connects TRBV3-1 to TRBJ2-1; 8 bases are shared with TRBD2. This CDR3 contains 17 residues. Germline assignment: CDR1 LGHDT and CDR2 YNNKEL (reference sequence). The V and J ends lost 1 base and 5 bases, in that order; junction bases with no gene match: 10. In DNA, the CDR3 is TGTGCCAGCAGCCAAGTCCCAACGGGGGGGGGCGACAATGAGCAGTTCTTC. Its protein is CASSQVPTGGGDNEQFF.

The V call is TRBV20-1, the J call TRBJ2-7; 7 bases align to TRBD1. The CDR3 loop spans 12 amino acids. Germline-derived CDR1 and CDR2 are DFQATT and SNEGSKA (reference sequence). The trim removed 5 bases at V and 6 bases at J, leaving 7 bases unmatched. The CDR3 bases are TGCAGTGCTCACGCACAGGGGACCGAGCAGTACTTC. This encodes CSAHAQGTEQYF.

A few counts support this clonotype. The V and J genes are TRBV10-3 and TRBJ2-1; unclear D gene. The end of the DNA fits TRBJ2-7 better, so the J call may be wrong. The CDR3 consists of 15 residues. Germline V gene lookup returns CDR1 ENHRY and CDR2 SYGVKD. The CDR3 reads CAISDGRQPYNEQYF. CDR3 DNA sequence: TGTGCCATCAGTGATGGCCGCCAGCCCTACAATGAGCAGTACTTC.

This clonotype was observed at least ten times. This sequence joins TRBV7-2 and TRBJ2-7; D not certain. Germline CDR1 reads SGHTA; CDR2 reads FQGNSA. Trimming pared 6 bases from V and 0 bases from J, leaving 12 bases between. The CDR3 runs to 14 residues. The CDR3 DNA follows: TGTGCCAGCAGTTTGGCCAGCGCCTCCTACGAGCAGTACTTC. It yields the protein CASSLASASYEQYF. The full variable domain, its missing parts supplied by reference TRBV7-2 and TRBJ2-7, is GAGVSQSPSNKVTEKGKDVELRCDPISGHTALYWYRQSLGQGLEFLIYFQGNSAPDKSGLPSDRFSAERTGGSVSTLTIQRTQQEDSAVYLCASSLASASYEQYFGPGTRLTVT.

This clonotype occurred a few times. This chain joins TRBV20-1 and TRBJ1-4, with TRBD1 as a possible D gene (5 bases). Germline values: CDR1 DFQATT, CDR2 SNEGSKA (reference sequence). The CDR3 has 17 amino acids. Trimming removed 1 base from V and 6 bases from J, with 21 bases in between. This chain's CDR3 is CSARGHPGQGSYEKLFF. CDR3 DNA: TGCAGTGCTAGAGGGCATCCCGGGCAGGGATCGTATGAAAAACTGTTTTTT.

The CDR3 DNA follows: TGTGCCAGCAGCCAAGATAGTCTAGCGGGACAGCAGTACTTC. Amino acids: CASSQDSLAGQQYF. The gene calls are TRBV4-2 and TRBJ2-7; 9 bases align to TRBD2. The V segment lost 0 bases and the J segment 8 bases; nucleotides outside the gene matches: 5. Germline V gene sequence: CDR1 LGHNA, CDR2 YNFKEQ. The CDR3 extends over 14 amino acids.

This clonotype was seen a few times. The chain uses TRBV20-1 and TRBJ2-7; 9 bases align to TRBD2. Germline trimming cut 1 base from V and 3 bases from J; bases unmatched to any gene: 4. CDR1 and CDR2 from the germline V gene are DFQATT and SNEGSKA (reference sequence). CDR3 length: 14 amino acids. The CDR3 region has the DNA TGCAGTGCTAGAGGACTAGCGGAGGGCTACGAGCAGTACTTC. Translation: CSARGLAEGYEQYF.

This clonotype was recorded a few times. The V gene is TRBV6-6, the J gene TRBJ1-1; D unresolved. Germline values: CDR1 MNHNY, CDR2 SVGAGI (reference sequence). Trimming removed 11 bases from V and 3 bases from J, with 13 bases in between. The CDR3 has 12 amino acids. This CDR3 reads CASNFGDTEAFF. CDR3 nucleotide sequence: TGTGCCTCCAACTTCGGGGACACTGAAGCTTTCTTT.

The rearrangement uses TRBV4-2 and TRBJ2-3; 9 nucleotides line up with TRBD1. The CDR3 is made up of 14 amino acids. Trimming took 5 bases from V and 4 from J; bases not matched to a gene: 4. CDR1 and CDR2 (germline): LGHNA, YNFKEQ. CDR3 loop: CASSKRTGADTQYF. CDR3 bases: TGTGCCAGCAGCAAAAGGACAGGGGCAGATACGCAGTATTTT.

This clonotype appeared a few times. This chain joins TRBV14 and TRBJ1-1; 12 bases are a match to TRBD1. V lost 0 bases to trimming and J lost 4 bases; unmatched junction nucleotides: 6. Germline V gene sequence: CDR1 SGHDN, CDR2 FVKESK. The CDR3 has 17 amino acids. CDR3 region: CASSQDGGQGAFTEAFF. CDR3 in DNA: TGTGCCAGCAGCCAAGATGGGGGACAGGGGGCCTTCACTGAAGCTTTCTTT. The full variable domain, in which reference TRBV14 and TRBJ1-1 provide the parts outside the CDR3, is EAGVTQFPSHSVIEKGQTVTLRCDPISGHDNLYWYRRVMGKEIKFLLHFVKESKQDESGMPNNRFLAERTGGTYSTLKVQPAELEDSGVYFCASSQDGGQGAFTEAFFGQGTRLTVV.

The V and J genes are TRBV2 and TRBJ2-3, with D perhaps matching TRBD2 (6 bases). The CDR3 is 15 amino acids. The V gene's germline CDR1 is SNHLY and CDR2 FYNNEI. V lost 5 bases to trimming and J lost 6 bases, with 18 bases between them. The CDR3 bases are TGTGCCAGCAGTCAGTTTCTAGCGCGGCCGGATACGCAGTATTTT. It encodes CASSQFLARPDTQYF.